Listed below are T cell receptor beta chains from one sample, sequenced in a study of graft-versus-host responses after intestinal transplantation. Libraries were prepared by immunoSEQ multiplex PCR; TCRdb keeps only in-frame clonotypes and omits some of them. The sample holds about 14,000 clones; 70% to 85% are singletons and the top ten take 3% to 4.5%. Sequencing was performed on ileum tissue, taken approximately 27 days after intestinal transplant. The receptors here all came from a human patient who received an intestinal transplant, so some T cells may come from the graft donor. The CDR3 runs from the conserved cysteine through the conserved F or W. The order of the fields is J gene, clone size, V gene, D gene, CDR3 DNA, CDR3 protein. A D gene is named only where the DNA matches it firmly. Only some rows state a clone size, as once, few, many or a class for expanded clones.

>TRBJ2-3|-|TRBV5-1|TRBD2
TGCGCCAGCACCCCCGGAGGGGGGTTTAGCGGGGGGGCCGGGACAGATACGCAGTATTTT
CASTPGGGFSGGAGTDTQYF
>TRBJ1-2|-|TRBV6-1|TRBD1
TGTGCCAGCAGTGAATTCCCACAGGGGCGCCAGTTCTATGGCTACACCTTC
CASSEFPQGRQFYGYTF
>TRBJ2-1|once|TRBV5-1|-
TGCGCCAGCAGCTTGTCAGCGAACTCCTACAATGAGCAGTTCTTC
CASSLSANSYNEQFF
>TRBJ1-2|-|TRBV18|TRBD1
TGTGCCAGCTCACCACAATCGACAGGGGGAGGCTATGGCTACACCTTC
CASSPQSTGGGYGYTF
>TRBJ2-5|-|TRBV7-6|-
TGTGCCAGCAGCCCGATCCCGGGAGACCAAGAGACCCAGTACTTC
CASSPIPGDQETQYF
>TRBJ2-7|-|TRBV10-3|-
TGTGCCATCAGTGAGACCGGGAGAAACTCCTACGAGCAGTACTTC
CAISETGRNSYEQYF
>TRBJ1-3|-|TRBV11-2|TRBD1
TGTGCCAGCAGCTTTTTAGGGACAGCTGGAAACACCATATATTTT
CASSFLGTAGNTIYF
>TRBJ2-5|-|TRBV5-1|-
TGCGCCAGCAGCTTGTCAGCGGCGAACCAAGAGACCCAGTACTTC
CASSLSAANQETQYF
>TRBJ1-2|-|TRBV7-2|-
TGTGCCAGCAGCTCCTACAGGGAAGGCTACACCTTC
CASSSYREGYTF
>TRBJ2-1|-|TRBV6-5|-
TGTGCCAGCAGCCCGAAGGCGGGGACCTACAATGAGCAGTTCTTC
CASSPKAGTYNEQFF
>TRBJ2-3|-|TRBV10-3|TRBD2
TGTGCCATCAGTGAAGGGTATGCGGGGGGGCCTCAAGATACGCAGTATTTT
CAISEGYAGGPQDTQYF
>TRBJ1-5|-|TRBV6-6|-
TGTGCCAGCAGTTACCTGAGGGCGGTTAGCAATCAGCCCCAGCATTTT
CASSYLRAVSNQPQHF
>TRBJ2-5|-|TRBV19|TRBD1
TGTGCCAGTAGTGAACAGGGGTTGGTGGAGACCCAGTACTTC
CASSEQGLVETQYF
>TRBJ1-2|-|TRBV29-1|TRBD1
TGCAGCGTTCCGACAACAGGGGCATATGGCTACACCTTC
CSVPTTGAYGYTF
>TRBJ2-2|-|TRBV7-9|-
TGTGCCAGCAGCTTAGTAGGGGACTTGAACACCGGGGAGCTGTTTTTT
CASSLVGDLNTGELFF
>TRBJ2-1|-|TRBV7-9|-
TGTGCCAGCAGCTTAAAACTTGGGGGGTCCTCCTACAATGAGCAGTTCTTC
CASSLKLGGSSYNEQFF
>TRBJ2-3|-|TRBV28|-
TGTGCCAGCTGGGGAGCCTTTACAGATACGCAGTATTTT
CASWGAFTDTQYF
>TRBJ2-6|-|TRBV5-4|-
TGTGCCAGCAGCGCAGTCTCTGGGGCCAACGTCCTGACTTTC
CASSAVSGANVLTF
>TRBJ1-6|few|TRBV6-5|TRBD1
TGTGCCAGCAGTTACAAAGACAGGGCAGGTTCACCCCTCCACTTT
CASSYKDRAGSPLHF
>TRBJ2-5|-|TRBV5-1|-
TGCGCCAGCAGCCAAACGACAGGGAGAGGAGGGGAGACCCAGTACTTC
CASSQTTGRGGETQYF
>TRBJ2-3|once|TRBV5-1|-
TGCGCCAGCAGCTTGCAAGACGACCCGGGAGATACGCAGTATTTT
CASSLQDDPGDTQYF
>TRBJ1-2|-|TRBV10-3|TRBD1
TGTGCCGCAGGAGAGGGGTTGACAGGGGTGAGTGGCTACACCTTC
CAAGEGLTGVSGYTF
>TRBJ1-6|-|TRBV4-3|-
TGCGCCAGCAGCCAAGTAGCAGACTATAATTCACCCCTCCACTTT
CASSQVADYNSPLHF
>TRBJ1-1|-|TRBV6-5|-
TGTGCCAGCAGCCCTCCTAAAGGGGGTGGTGAAGCTTTCTTT
CASSPPKGGGEAFF
>TRBJ2-3|-|TRBV4-3|TRBD2
TGCGCCAGCAGCCGAACTAGCGTAACGGACACAGATACGCAGTATTTT
CASSRTSVTDTDTQYF
>TRBJ2-3|-|TRBV7-8|-
TGTGCCAGCAGCCCCAACACACTAGGGAGCACAGATACGCAGTATTTT
CASSPNTLGSTDTQYF
>TRBJ1-4|-|TRBV5-1|-
TGCGCCAGCAGCTTCTTTGCAACTAATGAAAAACTGTTTTTT
CASSFFATNEKLFF
>TRBJ2-5|once|TRBV5-4|-
TGTGCCAGCAGCTTGCAAAGCGGCCATGGCGGAGAGACCCAGTACTTC
CASSLQSGHGGETQYF
>TRBJ1-2|few|TRBV19|TRBD1
TGTGCCAGTAGTATTCAGGGGGGCTATGGCTACACCTTC
CASSIQGGYGYTF
>TRBJ1-1|-|TRBV5-6|-
TGTGCCAGCAGCTTGGGTCCACTACAGGGTTTCACTGAAGCTTTCTTT
CASSLGPLQGFTEAFF
>TRBJ2-5|few|TRBV27|TRBD1
TGTGCCAGCAGTTTGGGGACAGGGCTTGGAGAGACCCAGTACTTC
CASSLGTGLGETQYF
>TRBJ2-2|-|TRBV2|-
TGTGCCAGCAGACAGGTACCGGGGGAGAACACCGGGGAGCTGTTTTTT
CASRQVPGENTGELFF
>TRBJ2-1|-|TRBV7-9|TRBD2
TGTGCCAGCAGCTTAAGCGGGGGGTTAAATGAGCAGTTCTTC
CASSLSGGLNEQFF
>TRBJ1-6|-|TRBV4-1|TRBD1
TGCGCCAGCAGCCACGGGACAGTCCGGAATTCACCCCTCCACTTT
CASSHGTVRNSPLHF
>TRBJ1-2|-|TRBV19|-
TGTGCCAGCAGGCTGGATAGGGGCTACACCTTC
CASRLDRGYTF
>TRBJ1-2|once|TRBV4-1|TRBD1
TGCGCCAGCAGGCTGACAGGGGGCAATGGCTACACCTTC
CASRLTGGNGYTF
>TRBJ1-3|large|TRBV15|-
TGTGCCACCAGCAGAGATGGGCAGTTTGGAAACACCATATATTTT
CATSRDGQFGNTIYF
>TRBJ1-4|-|TRBV30|-
TGTGCCTGGAGTGTTGGCTCAGGGGCAAACGGAAAACTGTTTTTT
CAWSVGSGANGKLFF
>TRBJ1-5|few|TRBV10-3|TRBD1
TGTGCCGTGGGGATAGGGACAGGCGCTTATAGCAATCAGCCCCAGCATTTT
CAVGIGTGAYSNQPQHF
>TRBJ1-3|large|TRBV13|TRBD1
TGTGCCAGCAGCCTCTGGACAGGGGGCCTCTCTGGAAACACCATATATTTT
CASSLWTGGLSGNTIYF
>TRBJ1-1|-|TRBV6-1|-
TGTGCCAGCAGTGACACCAGTCACACTGAAGCTTTCTTT
CASSDTSHTEAFF
>TRBJ1-4|-|TRBV9|-
TGTGCCAGCAGCGCAACCCAGGGTTCGAATGAAAAACTGTTTTTT
CASSATQGSNEKLFF
>TRBJ1-2|-|TRBV28|TRBD1
TGTGCCAGCAGTCTAAACCAGGAGGACAGGGCTGGCTACACCTTC
CASSLNQEDRAGYTF
>TRBJ2-3|-|TRBV27|TRBD2
TGTGCCAGCAGTTTAGCCAGCGGGGGAGATACGCAGTATTTT
CASSLASGGDTQYF
>TRBJ1-1|-|TRBV19|TRBD1
TGTGCCAGCCACCCCGGGACAGGGGAGGCTCAGAACACTGAAGCTTTCTTT
CASHPGTGEAQNTEAFF
>TRBJ2-2|-|TRBV11-2|TRBD2
TGTGCCCCCGGGAGGTACGCCGGGGAGCTGTTTTTT
CAPGRYAGELFF
>TRBJ1-5|-|TRBV6-1|TRBD1
TGTGCCAGCAGTGAAATCCTGGGACAGGGGGTGGATCAGCCCCAGCATTTT
CASSEILGQGVDQPQHF
>TRBJ2-3|-|TRBV27|TRBD2
TGTGCCAGCAGTTTGAGTAGCGGGGGGTGGGATACGCAGTATTTT
CASSLSSGGWDTQYF